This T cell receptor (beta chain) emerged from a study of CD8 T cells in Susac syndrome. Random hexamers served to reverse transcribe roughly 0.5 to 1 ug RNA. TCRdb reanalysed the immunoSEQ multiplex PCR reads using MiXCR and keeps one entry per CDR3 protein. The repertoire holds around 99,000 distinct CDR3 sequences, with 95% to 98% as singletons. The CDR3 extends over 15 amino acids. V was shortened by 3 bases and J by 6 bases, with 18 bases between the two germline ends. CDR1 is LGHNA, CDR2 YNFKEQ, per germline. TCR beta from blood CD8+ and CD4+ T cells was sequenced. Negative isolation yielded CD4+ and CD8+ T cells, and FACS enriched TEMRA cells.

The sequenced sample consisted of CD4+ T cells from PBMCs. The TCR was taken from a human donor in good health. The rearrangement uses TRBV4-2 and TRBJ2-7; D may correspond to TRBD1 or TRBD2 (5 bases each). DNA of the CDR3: TGTGCCAGCAGCCAGTGGGCAGGGACCTCCGGCGAGCAGTACTTC. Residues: CASSQWAGTSGEQYF.